These 22 T cell receptor beta chains came from one sample sequenced in a study of T cell responses to AZD1222 COVID-19 vaccine. TCRdb's copy holds only in-frame clones and misses some; the assay was immunoSEQ multiplex PCR. The sample contains roughly 93,000 clones, around nine tenths of which appear only once. The specimen comprised peripheral blood, sampled 28 days after the second AZD1222 dose. The receptor set was obtained from an adult who received the AZD1222 COVID-19 vaccine.

The genes are TRBV12-3 or TRBV12-4 and TRBJ1-6, with 7 bases identical to TRBD1. The CDR3 consists of 13 residues. Trimming cost V 7 bases and J 7 bases; bases outside gene matches: 4. The CDR3 is CASTRDSNSPLHF. The DNA for the CDR3 is TGTGCCAGCACCAGGGACAGCAATTCACCCCTCCACTTT.

This clone showed up just once. The CDR3 DNA reads TGTGCCAGCAGTAGCAGGAGCAATGAGCAGTTCTTC. This gives the protein CASSSRSNEQFF. V usage is TRBV27 and J usage is TRBJ2-1; D not resolved. Germline CDR1 is MNHEY and CDR2 is SMNVEV (reference sequence). Trimming shortened V by 5 bases and J by 6 bases, and 8 bases separated the two germline ends. This CDR3 spans 12 amino acids.

V gene TRBV30 combines with J gene TRBJ1-1; D is unclear. The CDR3 spans 13 residues. The germline V and J ends were trimmed by 2 bases and 1 base, with 8 bases remaining between them. Germline loops: CDR1 GTSNPN, CDR2 SVGIG (reference sequence). CDR3: CAWSSTENTEAFF. As DNA, the CDR3 is TGTGCCTGGAGTTCTACAGAGAACACTGAAGCTTTCTTT.

J is TRBJ1-2 and V is TRBV9; D uncertain. In germline, CDR1 is SGDLS, CDR2 YYNGEE. Deletions cut 0 bases from V and 0 bases from J, with 9 bases between. The CDR3 contains 15 residues. The CDR3 nucleotides are TGTGCCAGCAGCGTAGGGCGGTGGGCTAACTATGGCTACACCTTC. Amino acid sequence: CASSVGRWANYGYTF.

The chain couples TRBV12-3 or TRBV12-4 to TRBJ2-3; D is unclear. V was cut by 6 bases and J by 4 bases, with 11 bases left in between. This CDR3 region has 13 residues. The CDR3 region is CASRTPGADTQYF. CDR3 in DNA: TGTGCCAGCAGGACCCCTGGCGCAGATACGCAGTATTTT.

The chain recombines TRBV18 with TRBJ1-2; D might be TRBD1 (5 bases). This CDR3 is 14 amino acids long. V gave up 6 bases and J gave up 5 bases, with 16 bases separating them. Germline assignment: CDR1 KGHSH and CDR2 LQKENI. CDR3 DNA sequence: TGTGCCAGCTCCCCCAGAGGGGACGGTTATGGCTACACCTTC. It specifies CASSPRGDGYGYTF.

This clone appeared a single time. This chain uses TRBV5-1 with TRBJ2-5, with D perhaps being TRBD1 or TRBD2 (5 bases each). The CDR3 sequence is 15 residues long. V lost 4 bases and J 1 base, leaving 14 bases between the germline ends. Germline assignment: CDR1 SGHRS and CDR2 YFSETQ. CDR3 region: CASSRDGTLQETQYF. The CDR3 nucleotides read TGCGCCAGCAGCAGGGATGGGACCCTCCAAGAGACCCAGTACTTC. Full variable domain (outside the CDR3, taken from reference TRBV5-1 and TRBJ2-5): KAGVTQTPRYLIKTRGQQVTLSCSPISGHRSVSWYQQTPGQGLQFLFEYFSETQRNKGNFPGRFSGRQFSNSRSEMNVSTLELGDSALYLCASSRDGTLQETQYFGPGTRLLVL.

The chain recombines TRBV21-1 with TRBJ2-3; TRBD2 is the table's D call and was not checked against the DNA. TRBV21-1 represents a pseudogene. This CDR3 is 19 amino acids long. The CDR3 sequence: CASSLIVARGGRCTDTQYF. DNA of the CDR3: TGTGCCAGCAGCCTAATCGTCGCGCGGGGGGGCCGTTGCACAGATACGCAGTATTTT.

This clone has a single count. The J gene is TRBJ1-4, the V gene TRBV18; TRBD1 matches 7 bases. Germline assignment: CDR1 KGHSH and CDR2 LQKENI. This CDR3 region has 16 residues. The junction had 9 bases not matched to a gene; V was cut back by 3 bases and J by 5 bases. The CDR3 is CASSPQFGGQNEKLFF. Here the CDR3 DNA reads TGTGCCAGCTCACCCCAGTTCGGGGGACAGAATGAAAAACTGTTTTTT.

The chain couples TRBV24-1 to TRBJ2-3, with D tentatively TRBD2 (7 bases). This CDR3 comprises 15 residues. The germline V and J ends were trimmed by 6 bases and 6 bases, with 18 bases remaining between them. Germline CDR1 reads KGHDR; CDR2 reads SFDVKD. The CDR3 here is CATSPRGAGEDTQYF. DNA of the CDR3: TGTGCCACCAGTCCCCGGGGGGCGGGTGAGGATACGCAGTATTTT.

The chain uses TRBV6-2 or TRBV6-3 and TRBJ2-2; D is unresolved. CDR1 is MNHEY, CDR2 SVGEGT, per germline. The V gene lost 5 bases and the J gene lost 0 bases, with 1 base spanning the gap. The CDR3 covers 12 residues. CDR3 region: CASSPNTGELFF. DNA for the CDR3: TGTGCCAGCAGTCCGAACACCGGGGAGCTGTTTTTT.

The chain couples TRBV28 to TRBJ1-5; D is possibly TRBD1 (6 bases). V was shortened by 2 bases and J by 4 bases, with 12 bases between the two germline ends. The CDR3 has 15 amino acids. Germline V lookup: CDR1 MDHEN, CDR2 SYDVKM. CDR3 nucleotide sequence: TGTGCCAGCAGTTTAAGGGGGGCCGGTAATCAGCCCCAGCATTTT. Translated, it gives CASSLRGAGNQPQHF. Full variable domain (missing parts from reference TRBV28 and TRBJ1-5): DVKVTQSSRYLVKRTGEKVFLECVQDMDHENMFWYRQDPGLGLRLIYFSYDVKMKEKGDIPEGYSVSREKKERFSLILESASTNQTSMYLCASSLRGAGNQPQHFGDGTRLSIL.

The gene calls are TRBV7-6 and TRBJ1-6, with TRBD1 matching 7 bases. The CDR3 has 16 residues. J lost 8 bases, V lost 4 bases, and 11 bases had no gene match. CDR1 and CDR2 from the germline V gene are SGHVS and FNYEAQ. CDR3 sequence: CASSSPGGTDDSPLHF. The CDR3 region has the DNA TGTGCCAGCAGCTCCCCAGGGGGGACAGATGATTCACCCCTCCACTTT.

This clone was observed once. V usage is TRBV6-2 or TRBV6-3 and J usage is TRBJ2-4; D perhaps matches TRBD1 (5 bases). Trimming took off 4 bases at V and 2 bases at J, with 18 bases between the two ends. From germline, CDR1 is MNHEY and CDR2 SVGEGT. The length of the CDR3 is 17 residues. CDR3 nucleotide sequence: TGTGCCAGCAGTTCCCTAGGTGGGGCGCTTACCAAAAACATTCAGTACTTC. This gives the protein CASSSLGGALTKNIQYF.

V gene TRBV7-2 combines with J gene TRBJ2-2; D not resolved. This CDR3 is 17 amino acids long. V was trimmed by 3 bases and J by 2 bases, leaving 16 bases between them. Germline V lookup: CDR1 SGHTA, CDR2 FQGNSA. In DNA, the CDR3 is TGTGCCAGCAGCTTGGCTCTCGGACCCATTAACACCGGGGAGCTGTTTTTT. Its protein is CASSLALGPINTGELFF.

The V call is TRBV15, the J call TRBJ2-6; possibly TRBD1 for D (6 bases). The V gene lost 9 bases and the J gene lost 2 bases, with 20 bases spanning the gap. Germline V gene data show CDR1 as LNHNV and CDR2 as YYDKDF (reference sequence). The length of the CDR3 is 17 residues. CDR3 nucleotides: TGTGCCACTTCTCGCGCCAGGGGCAGAACTGGGGCCAACGTCCTGACTTTC. This translates into CATSRARGRTGANVLTF.

The V and J genes are TRBV11-2 and TRBJ2-3; 13 bases fit TRBD2. V shed 1 base and J 1 base; nucleotides not matched to a gene: 2. This CDR3 is 17 amino acids long. Germline V CDR1 and CDR2: SGHAT, FQNNGV. CDR3: CASSLGGTSGGTDTQYF. The CDR3 nucleotides read TGTGCCAGCAGCTTAGGGGGGACTAGCGGGGGCACAGATACGCAGTATTTT.

The chain has TRBV6-2 or TRBV6-3 and TRBJ1-5; D not resolved. The V gene's germline CDR1 is MNHEY and CDR2 SVGEGT. The CDR3 totals 15 residues. V dropped 5 bases and J dropped 7 bases, with 18 bases sitting between them. CDR3 in amino acids: CASSDALGSRQPQHF. The CDR3 DNA reads as TGTGCCAGCAGTGACGCTTTGGGGTCCAGGCAGCCCCAGCATTTT.

V gene TRBV9 combines with J gene TRBJ2-7; 10 positions agree with TRBD2. CDR1 is SGDLS and CDR2 is YYNGEE in the germline V gene. The CDR3 has 16 residues. Trimming cost V 2 bases and J 3 bases; bases outside gene matches: 8. The CDR3 loop reads CASSVGASGGSYEQYF. The CDR3 DNA reads TGTGCCAGCAGCGTGGGTGCTAGCGGGGGAAGCTACGAGCAGTACTTC.

V gene TRBV12-3 or TRBV12-4 combines with J gene TRBJ1-2; the match to TRBD1 covers 7 bases. The V gene end was trimmed by 3 bases and the J gene end by 4 bases; junction bases not matched to a gene: 2. CDR3 length: 13 amino acids. DNA for the CDR3: TGTGCCAGCAGTTTGAGGACAGGCTATGGCTACACCTTC. Its translation: CASSLRTGYGYTF.

The chain couples TRBV24-1 to TRBJ2-7; no clear D. The CDR3 has 18 residues. Germline values: CDR1 KGHDR, CDR2 SFDVKD. Trimming removed 4 bases at V and 6 bases at J, with 27 bases between. The CDR3 sequence: CATSDLPRNSRPGCEQYV. Written as DNA, the CDR3 is TGTGCCACCAGTGACTTGCCCCGGAATTCTCGTCCCGGGTGCGAGCAGTACGTC.

In this sample, this clone turned up a few times. This chain links TRBV18 with TRBJ2-7; the D gene could be TRBD1 or TRBD2 (7 bases each). The CDR3 has 18 residues. Germline V gene data show CDR1 as KGHSH and CDR2 as LQKENI. Trimming cost V 6 bases and J 2 bases, with 26 bases left between them. The CDR3 DNA sequence: TGTGCCAGCTCGACCGGGCCAGGGGGGGGAAGGGCCACCTACGAGCAGTACTTC. It codes for CASSTGPGGGRATYEQYF.